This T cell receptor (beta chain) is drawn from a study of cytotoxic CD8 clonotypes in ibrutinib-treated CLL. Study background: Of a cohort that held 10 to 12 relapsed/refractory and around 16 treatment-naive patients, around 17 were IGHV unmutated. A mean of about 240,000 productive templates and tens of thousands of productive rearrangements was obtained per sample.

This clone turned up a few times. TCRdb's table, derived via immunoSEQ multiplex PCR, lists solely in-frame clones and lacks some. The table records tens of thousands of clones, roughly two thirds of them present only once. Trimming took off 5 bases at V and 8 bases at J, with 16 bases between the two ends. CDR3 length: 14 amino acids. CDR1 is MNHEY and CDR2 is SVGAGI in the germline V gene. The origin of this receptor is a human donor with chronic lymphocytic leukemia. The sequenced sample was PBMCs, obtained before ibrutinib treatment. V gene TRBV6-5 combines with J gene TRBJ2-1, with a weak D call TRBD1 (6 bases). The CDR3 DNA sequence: TGTGCCAGCAGTCTTCAGACAGGACTGGATGAGCAGTTCTTC. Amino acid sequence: CASSLQTGLDEQFF.